This record covers a single T cell receptor (beta chain). Its antigen remains unknown. 13 Jbeta primers and 60 Vbeta primers were used for the PCR. Sequencing used immunoSEQ multiplex PCR; TCRdb keeps in-frame clones, though not all of them. Of around 150,000 clones in the sample, about 81% were seen once. The sample comes from a study of cytomegalovirus exposure and HLA in healthy donors. Regarding the study as a whole: An analysis that was carried out later associated 15,000 to 20,000 TCR beta sequences with HLA alleles at 0.05 false discovery rate. TCR association rates varied by HLA locus in a later analysis, with DRB1 highest and HLA-C lowest. Reported results showed that the classifier diagnosed cytomegalovirus status with high specificity and sensitivity.

The donors gave bone marrow, and they were healthy. Deletions cut 0 bases from V and 7 bases from J, with 11 bases between. Germline CDR1 is SGDLS and CDR2 is YYNGEE. This CDR3 has 14 residues. The origin of this receptor is a woman aged 18-29 years in good health and CMV-seronegative. The chain links TRBV9 to TRBJ1-5; D ambiguous. Sequenced sample: PBMCs. CDR3 DNA: TGTGCCAGCAGCGTAGGGTTGGGAGGCCAGCCCCAGCATTTT. It is translated as CASSVGLGGQPQHF.